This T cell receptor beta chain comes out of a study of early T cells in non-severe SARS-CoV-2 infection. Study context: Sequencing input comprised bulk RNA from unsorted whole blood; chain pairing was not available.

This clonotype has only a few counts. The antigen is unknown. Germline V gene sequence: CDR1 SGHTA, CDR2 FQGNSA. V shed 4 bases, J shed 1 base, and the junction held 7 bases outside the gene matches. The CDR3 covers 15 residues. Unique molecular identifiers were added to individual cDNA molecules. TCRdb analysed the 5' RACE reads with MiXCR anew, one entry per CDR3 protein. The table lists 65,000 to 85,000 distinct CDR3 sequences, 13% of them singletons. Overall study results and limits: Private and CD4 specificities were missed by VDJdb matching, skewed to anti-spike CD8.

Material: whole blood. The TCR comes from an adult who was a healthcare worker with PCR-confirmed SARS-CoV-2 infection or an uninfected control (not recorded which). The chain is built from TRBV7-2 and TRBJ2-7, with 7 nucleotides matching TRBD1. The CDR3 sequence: CASSSLPGQSYEQYF. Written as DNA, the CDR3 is TGTGCCAGCAGCTCGCTCCCGGGACAGTCCTACGAGCAGTACTTC.